Following are 29 T cell receptor beta chains from one sample sequenced in a study of identical twins. Each CDR3 protein gets one entry after TCRdb re-called the 5' RACE reads with MiXCR. The sample yields hundreds of thousands of distinct CDR3 sequences, about 12% seen once. The same data also contributed to another study, on yellow fever vaccine responses in identical twins.

Material: CD8+ T cells sorted from blood. All receptors come from a woman aged 18-30 years in good health.

This clonotype has a handful of counts. The genes are TRBV12-3 or TRBV12-4 and TRBJ2-7, with 9 bases fitting TRBD2. The J segment lost 3 bases and the V segment lost 6 bases, leaving 6 bases of the junction unmatched. This CDR3 has 14 residues. Written as DNA, the CDR3 is TGTGCCAGCAGCCAGGGACTAGCCAACTACGAGCAGTACTTC. It yields the protein CASSQGLANYEQYF.

The CDR3 here is CASSQDPGADEQFF. DNA of the CDR3: TGCGCCAGCAGCCAAGACCCGGGGGCAGATGAGCAGTTCTTC. The chain uses TRBV4-1 and TRBJ2-1; the D gene could be TRBD1 or TRBD2 (6 bases each). Trimming removed 0 bases from V and 8 bases from J, with 11 bases in between. Germline loops: CDR1 MGHRA, CDR2 YSYEKL. The CDR3 covers 14 residues.

This chain uses TRBV20-1 with TRBJ2-1; D tentatively fits TRBD1 or TRBD2 (6 bases each). There are 14 residues in the CDR3. CDR1 is DFQATT, CDR2 SNEGSKA, per germline (reference sequence). V lost 3 bases to trimming and J lost 8 bases, with 17 bases between them. The CDR3 region has the DNA TGCAGTGCTAGCTTGGAAACGGGGGCCGATGAGCAGTTCTTC. Its translation is CSASLETGADEQFF.

There are a few counts of this clonotype. The genes are TRBV27 and TRBJ2-7; 8 nucleotides line up with TRBD1. This CDR3 spans 13 amino acids. V was clipped by 7 bases and J by 7 bases; unmatched bases: 9. Germline V gene data show CDR1 as MNHEY and CDR2 as SMNVEV (reference sequence). Here the CDR3 DNA reads TGTGCCAGCAACCCAGGACAGGGCGGGGAGCAGTACTTC. The encoded protein is CASNPGQGGEQYF.

The V call is TRBV28, the J call TRBJ2-7; D perhaps matches TRBD2 (6 bases). Germline CDR1 MDHEN, CDR2 SYDVKM. The CDR3 is made up of 15 amino acids. Trimming stripped 1 base from V and 4 bases from J, with 14 bases between. The DNA of the CDR3 is TGTGCCAGCAGTTTATTTTCGGGCGGACTATACGAGCAGTACTTC. Translated: CASSLFSGGLYEQYF.

This clonotype was found once. The chain uses TRBV5-1 and TRBJ2-5, with TRBD2 matching over 12 bases. Unmatched junction bases numbered 10, after V lost 4 bases and J lost 0 bases. This CDR3 has 18 residues. Germline V gene lookup returns CDR1 SGHRS and CDR2 YFSETQ. The CDR3 nucleotides are TGCGCCAGCAGCGCGAGCGGACTAGCGGGAATGTACCAAGAGACCCAGTACTTC. The encoded protein is CASSASGLAGMYQETQYF.

The chain uses TRBV20-1 and TRBJ1-1, with a tentative D call TRBD1 (5 bases). This CDR3 contains 12 residues. Germline lookup yields CDR1 DFQATT and CDR2 SNEGSKA (reference sequence). V was pared by 2 bases and J by 4 bases, with 8 bases between. CDR3 amino acids: CSARRQFTEAFF. CDR3 nucleotides: TGCAGTGCTAGAAGACAGTTCACTGAAGCTTTCTTT.

The CDR3 DNA is TGTGCCAGCAGCTTATCTGGGCGACAGAATTCCTACGAGCAGTACTTC. This sequence encodes CASSLSGRQNSYEQYF. The chain uses TRBV7-8 and TRBJ2-7; possibly TRBD1 for D (5 bases). The V end lost 2 bases, the J end lost 1 base, and 15 bases lay between the germline ends. This CDR3 is built from 16 residues. In germline, CDR1 is SGHVS, CDR2 FQNEAQ.

The table lists this clonotype with many counts. The J gene is TRBJ1-5, the V gene TRBV28; 7 bases fit TRBD1. CDR3 length equals 14 residues. Per germline, CDR1 MDHEN and CDR2 SYDVKM. The V gene end was trimmed by 4 bases and the J gene end by 6 bases; junction bases not matched to a gene: 6. In DNA, the CDR3 is TGTGCCAGCAGTTCCGGACAGGACGTTCAGCCCCAGCATTTT. Its translation is CASSSGQDVQPQHF.

This clonotype was picked up a small number of times. V gene TRBV7-9 combines with J gene TRBJ2-1; D might be TRBD2 (6 bases). The germline CDR1 and CDR2 sequences are SEHNR and FQNEAQ (reference sequence). V shed 6 bases and J shed 2 bases, with 14 bases lying between them. The CDR3 totals 15 residues. Here the CDR3 reads CASRHLAAAYNEQFF. CDR3 in DNA: TGTGCCAGCAGGCATTTAGCGGCAGCCTACAATGAGCAGTTCTTC.

The CDR3 region has the DNA TGTGCCAGCAGCCAAGAGTCAGCCTTCGCAGATACGCAGTATTTT. Protein: CASSQESAFADTQYF. The chain couples TRBV14 to TRBJ2-3; no reliable D call. Per germline, CDR1 SGHDN and CDR2 FVKESK. CDR3 size: 15 residues. Deletions cut 0 bases from V and 4 bases from J, with 11 bases between.

This clonotype has a count of ten or more. This chain connects TRBV20-1 to TRBJ2-7; a possible D gene is TRBD1 (6 bases). The CDR3 is 12 amino acids. The V gene's germline CDR1 is DFQATT and CDR2 SNEGSKA (reference sequence). Trimming left V 4 bases short and J 3 bases short, with 10 bases between. CDR3 sequence: CSAMTGDYEQYV. Here the CDR3 DNA reads TGCAGTGCTATGACAGGAGACTACGAGCAGTACGTC.

The V call is TRBV27, the J call TRBJ1-6, with TRBD1 matching 7 bases. The trim removed 7 bases at V and 9 bases at J, leaving 9 bases unmatched. The CDR3 totals 14 residues. Germline V lookup: CDR1 MNHEY, CDR2 SMNVEV (reference sequence). CDR3 DNA sequence: TGTGCCAGCACCAACAAGGGGGCAGGTTCACCCCTCCACTTT. It specifies CASTNKGAGSPLHF.

J is TRBJ2-3 and V is TRBV13; TRBD1 matches at 10 bases. Germline V CDR1 and CDR2: PRHDT, FYEKMQ (reference sequence). The J segment lost 1 base and the V segment lost 0 bases, leaving 1 base of the junction unmatched. The CDR3 contains 16 residues. CDR3 sequence (DNA): TGTGCCAGCAGCTTAGGAGGGACAGGGGGCACAGATACGCAGTATTTT. Residues: CASSLGGTGGTDTQYF.

V and J are TRBV15 and TRBJ1-2; D is perhaps TRBD1 (5 bases). The CDR3 has 13 residues. In germline, CDR1 is LNHNV, CDR2 YYDKDF (reference sequence). The V end was cut by 8 bases, the J end by 3 bases, with 13 bases between. The CDR3 DNA reads as TGTGCCACCGCCGGGACGGTGGACTATGGCTACACCTTC. It encodes CATAGTVDYGYTF.

This clonotype turned up a few times. This chain uses TRBV15 with TRBJ1-4, with D tentatively TRBD1 (6 bases). In germline, CDR1 is LNHNV, CDR2 YYDKDF (reference sequence). The V and J ends lost 3 bases and 8 bases respectively, with 10 bases between them. The CDR3 has 13 amino acids. CDR3 in DNA: TGTGCCACCAGCAGTCAGGGGCAAGAAAAACTGTTTTTT. Its protein product is CATSSQGQEKLFF.

Ten or more counts support this clonotype. V usage is TRBV3-1 and J usage is TRBJ2-1; 10 nucleotides line up with TRBD1. V lost 4 bases and J lost 3; bases outside the gene matches: 6. The germline V gene has CDR1 LGHDT and CDR2 YNNKEL (reference sequence). The CDR3 covers 16 residues. The CDR3 loop is CASSPGTGVLYNEQFF. The CDR3 DNA sequence: TGTGCCAGCAGCCCGGGGACAGGGGTCCTCTACAATGAGCAGTTCTTC.

CDR3 bases: TGCGCCAGCAGCTTGCTAGGGGGGCCGGCCGGCGAGCAGTACTTC. Its protein is CASSLLGGPAGEQYF. The chain joins TRBV5-1 to TRBJ2-7; D tentatively fits TRBD1 or TRBD2 (6 bases each). The V and J ends lost 1 base and 6 bases respectively, with 17 bases between them. Germline V gene sequence: CDR1 SGHRS, CDR2 YFSETQ. This CDR3 comprises 15 residues.

This clonotype has a count of ten or more. The rearrangement uses TRBV5-1 and TRBJ2-3; possible D gene TRBD2, 5 bases. This CDR3 is built from 15 residues. Germline V gene lookup returns CDR1 SGHRS and CDR2 YFSETQ. Trimming removed 5 bases at V and 1 base at J, with 14 bases between. The CDR3 bases are TGCGCCAGCAGTTCGGACTCCTTTCGCACAGATACGCAGTATTTT. This sequence encodes CASSSDSFRTDTQYF.

The chain carries TRBV14 and TRBJ1-1; D remains ambiguous. With 0 bases removed from V and 4 bases from J, the gap between germline ends came to 12 bases. CDR1 and CDR2 (germline): SGHDN, FVKESK. The CDR3 has 15 residues. For the CDR3, the DNA is TGTGCCAGCAGCCAAGATTTCGGGTTAAGCACTGAAGCTTTCTTT. Translating it yields CASSQDFGLSTEAFF.

This clonotype was seen at least ten times. V gene TRBV20-1 combines with J gene TRBJ2-5, with D possibly being TRBD2 (6 bases). Germline CDR1 is DFQATT and CDR2 is SNEGSKA (reference sequence). CDR3 size: 11 residues. Trimming shortened V by 3 bases and J by 4 bases, and 6 bases separated the two germline ends. CDR3 sequence: CSASGGETQYF. The CDR3 coding sequence is TGCAGTGCTAGCGGGGGAGAGACCCAGTACTTC.

The chain combines TRBV9 with TRBJ2-7; 13 bases are shared with TRBD2. Germline loops: CDR1 SGDLS, CDR2 YYNGEE. V lost 3 bases, J lost 4 bases, and 4 bases stayed unmatched. The CDR3 runs to 15 residues. The chain's CDR3 is CASSGTSGSGYEQYF. In nucleotides, the CDR3 is TGTGCCAGCAGCGGGACTAGCGGGAGCGGGTACGAGCAGTACTTC.

The V call is TRBV11-2, the J call TRBJ2-1; 14 bases fit TRBD2. The CDR3 runs 19 residues. Germline V gene lookup returns CDR1 SGHAT and CDR2 FQNNGV. The junction had 13 bases not matched to a gene; V was cut back by 5 bases and J by 4 bases. CDR3 residues: CASSGQEGTSGGQYNEQFF. In DNA form, the CDR3 reads TGTGCCAGCAGCGGCCAAGAAGGGACTAGCGGGGGCCAATACAATGAGCAGTTCTTC. Filled out from reference TRBV11-2 and TRBJ2-1, the complete variable domain reads EAGVAQSPRYKIIEKRQSVAFWCNPISGHATLYWYQQILGQGPKLLIQFQNNGVVDDSQLPKDRFSAERLKGVDSTLKIQPAKLEDSAVYLCASSGQEGTSGGQYNEQFFGPGTRLTVL.

The chain joins TRBV6-1 to TRBJ2-1; D is unresolved. The germline V gene has CDR1 MNHNS and CDR2 SASEGT. V gave up 4 bases and J gave up 9 bases, with 10 bases separating them. The CDR3 length is 12 residues. In nucleotides, the CDR3 is TGTGCCAGCAGTGTCGGTTACGGTGAGCAGTTCTTC. It encodes CASSVGYGEQFF.

This clonotype was detected many times. This chain connects TRBV5-1 to TRBJ2-1; 8 positions match TRBD1. The junction had 5 bases not matched to a gene; V was cut back by 1 base and J by 8 bases. Germline V gives CDR1 SGHRS, CDR2 YFSETQ. There are 14 residues in the CDR3. This chain's CDR3 is CASSLRQGSHEQFF. The CDR3 DNA is TGCGCCAGCAGCTTGAGACAGGGGTCCCATGAGCAGTTCTTC.

In this sample, this clonotype turned up a few times. The rearrangement joins TRBV4-1 to TRBJ2-1, with D unclear. The CDR3 has 17 residues. V was pared by 0 bases and J by 0 bases, with 12 bases between. Germline V gene sequence: CDR1 MGHRA, CDR2 YSYEKL. CDR3 in DNA: TGCGCCAGCAGCCAAGATGCGCGCGCGAGCTCCTACAATGAGCAGTTCTTC. Encoded protein: CASSQDARASSYNEQFF.

This clonotype was counted only a few times. The V call is TRBV28, the J call TRBJ2-5; 8 nucleotides align to TRBD1. With 3 bases clipped from V and 5 bases from J, the junction kept 8 bases outside the gene matches. The length of the CDR3 is 15 residues. Germline-derived CDR1 and CDR2 are MDHEN and SYDVKM. The CDR3 spells CASSFWATGAETQYF. The CDR3 DNA reads as TGTGCCAGCAGTTTCTGGGCGACAGGGGCGGAGACCCAGTACTTC.

This clonotype was observed many times. The CDR3 is CASSSGTGEETQYF. Written as DNA, the CDR3 is TGCGCCAGCAGCTCCGGGACAGGGGAAGAGACCCAGTACTTC. This chain links TRBV5-1 with TRBJ2-5; 10 nucleotides align to TRBD1. The CDR3 is 14 residues long. V gave up 3 bases and J gave up 3 bases; unmatched junction bases: 2. Germline CDR1 SGHRS, CDR2 YFSETQ.

The J gene is TRBJ2-7, the V gene TRBV6-1; D perhaps matches TRBD1 (6 bases). Germline assignment: CDR1 MNHNS and CDR2 SASEGT. V was pared by 4 bases and J by 2 bases, with 15 bases between. The CDR3 extends over 15 amino acids. The CDR3 here is CASSGGNRAPYEQYV. CDR3 DNA sequence: TGTGCCAGCAGTGGGGGAAACAGGGCACCCTACGAGCAGTACGTC.